The clone carrying this T cell receptor (beta chain) has a single count. Germline V gene data show CDR1 as MDHEN and CDR2 as SYDVKM. The trim removed 5 bases at V and 5 bases at J, leaving 9 bases unmatched. This CDR3 is 15 amino acids long. The data originate from a study of blood T cell repertoires in COVID-19. Produced via immunoSEQ multiplex PCR; TCRdb's table is partial and in-frame only. Of approximately 100,000 clones listed, 70% to 85% are singletons. The source of this sequence is a woman aged 55-70 years with acute or convalescent COVID-19. Sequencing was performed on peripheral blood. The chain carries TRBV28 and TRBJ1-2, with TRBD1 matching 9 bases. The CDR3, as DNA: TGTGCCAGCAGTCCTCGGGACAGGGTTTTATATGGCTACACCTTC. This translates into CASSPRDRVLYGYTF.